This T cell receptor (beta chain) was identified in a study of monozygotic twins with inflammatory bowel disease. Whole-study results and caveats: Concordance status among twins (concordant versus discordant) showed no link to repertoire similarity, possibly from limited power. Especially where disease activity was present, IBD patients had fewer clonotypes in common with others than healthy twins did.

TCRdb processed the 5' RACE reads again and assigns one entry to each CDR3 protein, with no DNA. This specimen shows about 450,000 distinct CDR3 sequences; the ten leading clones hold 2% to 3%. Turning to this clonotype: Antigen specificity is unknown.

The sequence was obtained from a human donor with ulcerative colitis or Crohn's disease, or a healthy co-twin of an affected twin (not recorded which). Input material: blood.

The CDR3 is CASSLVAQANTEAFF. The chain joins TRBV11-2 to TRBJ1-1; checking the TCRdb D call of TRBD1 is not possible without DNA. CDR1 is SGHAT, CDR2 FQNNGV, per germline. The CDR3 loop spans 15 amino acids.